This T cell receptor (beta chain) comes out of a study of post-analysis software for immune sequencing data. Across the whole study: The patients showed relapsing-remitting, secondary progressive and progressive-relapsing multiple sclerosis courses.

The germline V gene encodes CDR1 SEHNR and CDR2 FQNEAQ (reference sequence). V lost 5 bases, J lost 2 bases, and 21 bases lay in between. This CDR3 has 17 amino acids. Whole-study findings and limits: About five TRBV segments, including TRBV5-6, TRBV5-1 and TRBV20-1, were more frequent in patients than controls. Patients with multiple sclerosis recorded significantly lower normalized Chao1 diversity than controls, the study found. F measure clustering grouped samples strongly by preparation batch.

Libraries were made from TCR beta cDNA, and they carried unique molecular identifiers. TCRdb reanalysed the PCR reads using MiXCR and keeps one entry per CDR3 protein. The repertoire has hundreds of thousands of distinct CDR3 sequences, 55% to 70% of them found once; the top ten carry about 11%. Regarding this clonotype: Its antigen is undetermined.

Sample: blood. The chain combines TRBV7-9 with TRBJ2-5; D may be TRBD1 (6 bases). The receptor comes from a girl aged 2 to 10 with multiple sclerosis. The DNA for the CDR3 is TGTGCCAGCAGCAACAGGGTTCGATTTCTCAGTCAAGAGACCCAGTACTTC. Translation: CASSNRVRFLSQETQYF.